Sequencing of this TCR beta chain was carried out in a study of early T cells in non-severe SARS-CoV-2 infection. Individual cDNA molecules were tagged with unique molecular identifiers. TCRdb re-called the 5' RACE reads through MiXCR, storing one row per CDR3 protein. The sample includes 50,000 or so distinct CDR3 sequences, approximately 13% of them seen just once. The germline V gene has CDR1 SGHDN and CDR2 FVKESK. Losses at the gene ends were 1 base for V and 1 base for J; bases not matched to a gene: 4. This CDR3 is 16 amino acids long. This clonotype was seen a few times. The sequencing sample was made of whole blood. This chain joins TRBV14 and TRBJ2-1, with 7 bases lining up with TRBD2. The clonotype originates from an adult who was a healthcare worker with PCR-confirmed SARS-CoV-2 infection or an uninfected control (not recorded which). The CDR3 loop reads CASSQGSGISYNEQFF. In nucleotides, the CDR3 is TGTGCCAGCAGCCAAGGGAGCGGGATATCCTACAATGAGCAGTTCTTC. Variable domain in full (rest from reference TRBV14 and TRBJ2-1): EAGVTQFPSHSVIEKGQTVTLRCDPISGHDNLYWYRRVMGKEIKFLLHFVKESKQDESGMPNNRFLAERTGGTYSTLKVQPAELEDSGVYFCASSQGSGISYNEQFFGPGTRLTVL.